The sequence of this TCR beta chain was determined in a study of patients and donors after allogeneic stem cell transplantation. This clonotype occurred a few times. From the RT-PCR reads, TCRdb called clonotypes with MiXCR, one entry per CDR3 protein. Of 920,000 or so distinct CDR3 sequences in the sample, under 20% were seen once. From germline, CDR1 is SGHRS and CDR2 YFSETQ. V was cut by 7 bases and J by 6 bases, with 13 bases left in between. The CDR3 has 12 amino acids. Input material: blood, either unsorted or a sorted T cell fraction (not recorded which). The V call is TRBV5-1, the J call TRBJ1-2; D is perhaps TRBD1 (6 bases). This receptor was taken from a human donor who was either an allogeneic HSCT recipient or a stem cell or donor lymphocyte infusion donor (not recorded which). It is not recorded whose cells these are; they may come from a transplant donor. This CDR3 reads CASREQGHGYTF. Written as DNA, the CDR3 is TGCGCCAGCCGCGAACAGGGTCATGGCTACACCTTC.